The clone carrying this T cell receptor beta chain showed up just a few times. Antigen unknown. Produced via immunoSEQ multiplex PCR; TCRdb's table is partial and in-frame only. The table shows some 30,000 clones, with 82% occurring only once. V lost 6 bases and J 5 bases, leaving 19 bases between the germline ends. The CDR3 has 15 residues. Looked up from germline, CDR1 is MNHNS and CDR2 is SASEGT. These data originate in a study of T cells in narcolepsy. Study information: Donors had narcolepsy type 1 or type 2, or were healthy controls.

General study findings and limits: Same-patient CSF and blood CD4+ T cell clonotypes included HCRT-specific and TRIB2-specific autoreactive ones. Blood of same and different patients, but not healthy controls, reportedly held recurring autoreactive clonotypes. No autoreactive T cell clone sequences appeared in some memory CD4+ repertoires.

The chain joins TRBV6-1 to TRBJ1-2, with D possibly TRBD1 on 6 matching bases. The sequenced material came from CD45RA- memory CD4+ T cells from PBMCs. This TCR came from a human donor with narcolepsy. This CDR3 is CASRSGTTLGYGYTF. CDR3 in DNA: TGTGCCAGCAGATCCGGGACAACTCTTGGGTATGGCTACACCTTC.